The source of this TCR beta chain is a study of blood T cell repertoires in COVID-19. Study as a whole: From the United States, Italy and Spain came samples of acute and convalescent COVID-19. Sources were T cells, B-cell-depleted T cells, or PBMCs; the material itself was cDNA or gDNA.

Sequencing used immunoSEQ multiplex PCR; TCRdb keeps in-frame clones, though not all of them. The sample shows 75,000 to 90,000 clones, less than 95% of them seen only once. Germline lookup yields CDR1 LGHNA and CDR2 YSLEER. Trimming shortened V by 0 bases and J by 6 bases, and 5 bases separated the two germline ends. This CDR3 spans 12 amino acids. This TCR came from a man aged 18 to 29 with COVID-19, enrolled during active disease. The J gene is TRBJ1-1, the V gene TRBV4-3; the D gene is possibly TRBD1 (5 bases). The sample consisted of peripheral blood. The CDR3 DNA reads as TGCGCCAGCAGCCAAGACAGGGCTGAAGCTTTCTTT. Its protein product is CASSQDRAEAFF.